This is a list of T cell receptor beta chains from one sample in a study of Ad26.COV2.S vaccination and SARS-CoV-2 variants. The method was immunoSEQ multiplex PCR; TCRdb's version includes in-frame clones alone and lacks a portion of them. The sample has about 390,000 clones, 75% to 90% seen once; the top ten hold roughly 3%. The source material was peripheral blood, sampled in a trial of Ad26.COV2.S vaccine versus placebo. These receptors all come from a person aged 18-65 years who received the Ad26.COV2.S COVID-19 vaccine or a placebo. Each CDR3 is given with its conserved first and last residue. A D gene is named only where the DNA matches it firmly. Not every row has a clone size; where given, it reads once, few, many or a size class.

-	TRBV27	-	TRBJ1-2	CASSLTGDHYGYTF	TGTGCCAGCAGTTTAACAGGTGACCACTATGGCTACACCTTC
-	TRBV15	-	TRBJ2-2	CATSRDRLNTGELFF	TGTGCCACCAGCAGAGATCGACTGAACACCGGGGAGCTGTTTTTT
-	TRBV27	-	TRBJ2-7	CASSSPGHSYEQYF	TGTGCCAGCAGCTCTCCGGGACACTCCTACGAGCAGTACTTC
-	TRBV19	-	TRBJ2-5	CASSIPERVETQYF	TGTGCCAGTAGTATACCGGAGAGAGTAGAGACCCAGTACTTC
TRBD1	TRBV3-1/TRBV3-2	-	TRBJ2-7	CASSLGFLRQGASEQYF	TGTGCCAGCAGCCTCGGGTTTCTCAGACAGGGGGCGTCCGAGCAGTACTTC
TRBD2	TRBV11-2	-	TRBJ2-2	CASSLGLAGGYTGELFF	TGTGCCAGCAGCTTAGGCCTAGCGGGGGGATACACCGGGGAGCTGTTTTTT
-	TRBV11-2	-	TRBJ1-2	CASSPAQGLAPNYGYTF	TGTGCCAGCAGCCCTGCTCAGGGACTAGCACCAAACTATGGCTACACCTTC
-	TRBV4-3	-	TRBJ1-3	CASSQDRVFNTIYF	TGCGCCAGCAGCCAAGATAGGGTGTTTAACACCATATATTTT
-	TRBV19	-	TRBJ1-1	CASSISRANTEAFF	TGTGCCAGTAGTATATCTCGAGCTAACACTGAAGCTTTCTTT
-	TRBV19	-	TRBJ2-3	CASRNKDTDTQYF	TGTGCCAGTAGGAACAAAGACACAGATACGCAGTATTTT
-	TRBV10-3	-	TRBJ1-2	CAIRDSHSNYGYTF	TGTGCCATCAGAGACAGCCATTCTAACTATGGCTACACCTTC
-	TRBV2	-	TRBJ1-6	CASRYAGVPNSPLHF	TGTGCCAGTCGGTACGCAGGGGTTCCCAATTCACCCCTCCACTTT
-	TRBV29-1	-	TRBJ2-1	CSVERSSYNEQFF	TGCAGCGTTGAGCGCAGCTCCTACAATGAGCAGTTCTTC
-	TRBV5-1	-	TRBJ1-4	CASSRGQQHVSEKLFF	TGCGCCAGCAGTCGGGGGCAACAGCATGTGAGTGAAAAACTGTTTTTT
-	TRBV3-1/TRBV3-2	-	TRBJ2-2	CASSQETRAAGELFF	TGTGCCAGCAGCCAAGAAACGAGGGCCGCCGGGGAGCTGTTTTTT
-	TRBV14	-	TRBJ1-6	CASSLRTVSWPPLHF	TGTGCCAGCAGCCTAAGGACAGTCAGCTGGCCACCCCTCCACTTT
TRBD1	TRBV5-6	-	TRBJ1-2	CASSLQGAGYYGYTF	TGTGCCAGCAGCTTACAGGGGGCCGGTTACTATGGCTACACCTTC
-	TRBV5-1	-	TRBJ1-4	CASSLEHRTPNEKLFF	TGCGCCAGCAGCTTGGAGCACCGCACTCCTAATGAAAAACTGTTTTTT
TRBD1	TRBV6-2/TRBV6-3	once	TRBJ1-5	CASSYSVIGQAGSNQPQHF	TGTGCCAGCAGTTACTCGGTTATAGGACAGGCGGGTAGCAATCAGCCCCAGCATTTT
-	TRBV6-5	-	TRBJ2-1	CASSYSPNNEQFF	TGTGCCAGCAGTTACTCGCCCAACAATGAGCAGTTCTTC
-	TRBV7-9	-	TRBJ2-3	CASSPHGRVADTQYF	TGTGCCAGCAGCCCCCACGGGCGTGTCGCAGATACGCAGTATTTT
-	TRBV4-1	-	TRBJ2-7	CASSQGPYEQYF	TGCGCCAGCAGCCAAGGACCCTACGAGCAGTACTTC
-	TRBV7-2	-	TRBJ1-1	CASSLGSRSEAFF	TGTGCCAGCAGCTTAGGTTCTAGGTCCGAAGCTTTCTTT
TRBD2	TRBV2	-	TRBJ2-3	CASSDGTSGGLRTDTQYF	TGTGCCAGCAGTGACGGGACTAGCGGGGGCCTACGCACAGATACGCAGTATTTT
TRBD1	TRBV19	-	TRBJ1-1	CASSILDRGNTEAFF	TGTGCCAGTAGTATTCTGGACAGGGGGAACACTGAAGCTTTCTTT
-	TRBV2	-	TRBJ1-4	CASGDEGRKLFF	TGTGCCAGCGGGGATGAGGGAAGAAAACTGTTTTTT
-	TRBV6-5	-	TRBJ1-5	CASSYMGNQPQHF	TGTGCCAGCAGTTATATGGGCAATCAGCCCCAGCATTTT
TRBD1	TRBV6-2/TRBV6-3	once	TRBJ1-1	CASSTDRGNTEAFF	TGTGCCAGCAGTACCGACAGGGGCAACACTGAAGCTTTCTTT
-	TRBV19	few	TRBJ1-6	CASSISGVGASRPNSPLHF	TGTGCCAGTAGTATTAGTGGGGTTGGGGCATCCCGCCCGAATTCACCCCTCCACTTT